What follows are 8 T cell receptor beta chains derived from one specimen sequenced in a study of cytomegalovirus exposure and HLA in healthy donors. PCR employed 60 Vbeta and 13 Jbeta primers. Sequencing used immunoSEQ multiplex PCR; TCRdb keeps in-frame clones, though not all of them. Among 150,000 to 200,000 clones listed, more than 70% were seen once. The sample was PBMCs. The source of these receptors is a male donor in good health and CMV-seronegative.

This clone has just one count. The genes are TRBV30 and TRBJ1-2, with 7 bases identical to TRBD1. The CDR3 is 13 residues long. V gave up 4 bases and J gave up 4 bases; unmatched junction bases: 6. Germline CDR1 and CDR2: GTSNPN and SVGIG (reference sequence). CDR3 DNA sequence: TGTGCCTGGACTCGGCAGGGGGGCTATGGCTACACCTTC. Its protein is CAWTRQGGYGYTF.

This sequence joins TRBV27 and TRBJ2-1, with D possibly matching TRBD2 (6 bases). The CDR3 sequence is 15 residues long. Trimming removed 4 bases at V and 4 bases at J, with 14 bases between. Per the germline V gene, CDR1 is MNHEY and CDR2 is SMNVEV (reference sequence). CDR3 sequence reads: CASSSLAVPYNEQFF. The DNA for the CDR3 is TGTGCCAGCAGTTCGTTAGCGGTACCTTACAATGAGCAGTTCTTC.

Only a few counts were recorded for this clone. This chain connects TRBV15 to TRBJ2-6, with TRBD2 as a possible D gene (6 bases). The germline CDR1 and CDR2 sequences are LNHNV and YYDKDF (reference sequence). The CDR3 has 18 amino acids. Trimming cost V 0 bases and J 1 base, with 13 bases left between them. The CDR3 bases are TGTGCCACCAGCAGAGAGGGACTTTTGGCTTCTGGGGCCAACGTCCTGACTTTC. Translating it yields CATSREGLLASGANVLTF. The entire variable domain, with the rest obtained from reference TRBV15 and TRBJ2-6, is as follows: DAMVIQNPRYQVTQFGKPVTLSCSQTLNHNVMYWYQQKSSQAPKLLFHYYDKDFNNEADTPDNFQSRRPNTSFCFLDIRSPGLGDTAMYLCATSREGLLASGANVLTFGAGSRLTVL.

The chain combines TRBV27 with TRBJ2-2, with TRBD1 identical over 8 bases. The germline CDR1 and CDR2 sequences are MNHEY and SMNVEV (reference sequence). CDR3 size: 15 residues. The V segment lost 6 bases and the J segment 1 base; nucleotides outside the gene matches: 4. In DNA, the CDR3 is TGTGCCAGCAGCACCGGGACAGGGAACACCGGGGAGCTGTTTTTT. Protein product: CASSTGTGNTGELFF.

The V and J genes are TRBV30 and TRBJ2-6; 12 bases line up with TRBD1. Trimming took 5 bases from V and 0 from J; bases not matched to a gene: 5. The CDR3 spans 17 residues. CDR1 is GTSNPN, CDR2 SVGIG, per germline (reference sequence). Written as DNA, the CDR3 is TGTGCCTGGGAGGGACAGGGGGCTCTCTCTGGGGCCAACGTCCTGACTTTC. Residues: CAWEGQGALSGANVLTF.

This clone was seen once. V is TRBV19 and J is TRBJ2-5; the match to TRBD1 covers 10 bases. Unmatched junction bases numbered 7, after V lost 3 bases and J lost 0 bases. CDR1 is LNHDA, CDR2 SQIVND, per germline (reference sequence). The CDR3 is made up of 17 amino acids. This chain's CDR3 is CASSIRPGQGYQETQYF. In nucleotides, the CDR3 is TGTGCCAGTAGTATCCGTCCGGGACAGGGGTACCAAGAGACCCAGTACTTC.

To note about this clone: This sample also contains other DNA sequences that code for the same CDR3. This chain uses TRBV18 with TRBJ1-1; perhaps TRBD1 as D (5 bases). V lost 3 bases, J lost 1 base, and 9 bases lay in between. This CDR3 region has 14 residues. Germline CDR1 is KGHSH and CDR2 is LQKENI. CDR3: CASSPLGENTEAFF. The CDR3 region has the DNA TGTGCCAGCTCACCCCTAGGGGAGAACACTGAAGCTTTCTTT.

The rearrangement links TRBV6-6 to TRBJ1-1; D remains ambiguous. Per the germline V gene, CDR1 is MNHNY and CDR2 is SVGAGI (reference sequence). The length of the CDR3 is 12 residues. The germline V and J ends were trimmed by 8 bases and 0 bases, with 7 bases remaining between them. CDR3 sequence: CASRRVNTEAFF. The CDR3 bases are TGTGCCAGCCGTCGAGTGAACACTGAAGCTTTCTTT.